Shown below are 21 T cell receptor beta chains from a single sample sequenced in a study of identical twins. Each CDR3 protein is one row after TCRdb ran MiXCR on the 5' RACE reads. The repertoire includes approximately 500,000 distinct CDR3 sequences, over 12% of them detected once, and around 0.4% sits in the top ten. The data were also submitted as part of a second study, on yellow fever vaccine responses in identical twins.

The sequencing sample was made of CD4+ T cells sorted from blood. These receptors came from a woman younger than 35 in good health.

This clonotype has just one count. The gene calls are TRBV25-1 and TRBJ2-1; 9 bases fit TRBD2. Germline V gene data show CDR1 as MGHDK and CDR2 as SYGVNS. V shed 3 bases and J 5 bases; nucleotides not matched to a gene: 5. The CDR3 covers 15 residues. This CDR3 is CASSESSGINNEQFF. CDR3 nucleotides: TGTGCCAGCAGTGAGTCTAGCGGGATTAACAATGAGCAGTTCTTC.

The chain uses TRBV29-1 and TRBJ1-5; 9 nucleotides align to TRBD1. This CDR3 region has 13 residues. Per germline, CDR1 SQVTM and CDR2 ANQGSEA. Unmatched junction bases numbered 2, after V lost 7 bases and J lost 1 base. The CDR3, as DNA: TGCAGCGCAGGGACAGGGAGCAATCAGCCCCAGCATTTT. Its translation is CSAGTGSNQPQHF. The full variable domain, with the rest looked up from reference TRBV29-1 and TRBJ1-5, is SAVISQKPSRDICQRGTSLTIQCQVDSQVTMMFWYRQQPGQSLTLIATANQGSEATYESGFVIDKFPISRPNLTFSTLTVSNMSPEDSSIYLCSAGTGSNQPQHFGDGTRLSIL.

This clonotype was recorded at least ten times. The chain joins TRBV6-5 to TRBJ2-1; D perhaps matches TRBD2 (5 bases). The CDR3 spans 13 residues. Trimming stripped 4 bases from V and 3 bases from J, with 7 bases between. Germline values: CDR1 MNHEY, CDR2 SVGAGI. CDR3 sequence: CASSWGVYNEQFF. The CDR3 DNA reads TGTGCCAGCAGTTGGGGAGTCTACAATGAGCAGTTCTTC.

In its sample, this clonotype was seen many times. The chain couples TRBV7-2 to TRBJ1-1; D possibly corresponds to TRBD1 (6 bases). V shed 4 bases and J shed 7 bases, with 22 bases lying between them. Germline values: CDR1 SGHTA, CDR2 FQGNSA. The CDR3 consists of 16 residues. CDR3 in DNA: TGTGCCAGCAGCTCTCTGGGGGGCGTGTTAGGGAGTGAAGCTTTCTTT. As protein: CASSSLGGVLGSEAFF.

This clonotype occurred a few times. For the CDR3, the DNA is TGTGCCAGCAGTTTAGTAGGCGCAGGGGGGCCTGAGCAGTTCTTC. Protein product: CASSLVGAGGPEQFF. The J gene is TRBJ2-1, the V gene TRBV12-3 or TRBV12-4; D might be TRBD1 (7 bases). The CDR3 has 15 amino acids. The V end lost 1 base, the J end lost 9 bases, and 16 bases lay between the germline ends.

This clonotype was detected a few times. The DNA for the CDR3 is TGCAGTGCTTATTACCCTAGCGGGAGCTCCTACGAGCAGTACTTC. This sequence encodes CSAYYPSGSSYEQYF. The chain carries TRBV20-1 and TRBJ2-7; 10 positions agree with TRBD2. V was pared by 5 bases and J by 0 bases, with 7 bases of the junction left unmatched. The CDR3 covers 15 residues. CDR1 DFQATT and CDR2 SNEGSKA come from the germline V gene (reference sequence).

This clonotype was detected a few times. This sequence joins TRBV6-1 and TRBJ2-1; no clear D gene. V lost 7 bases to trimming and J lost 8 bases, with 15 bases between them. The germline V gene encodes CDR1 MNHNS and CDR2 SASEGT. The CDR3 loop spans 13 amino acids. This chain's CDR3 is CASNEVVGHEQFF. Written as DNA, the CDR3 is TGTGCCAGCAACGAGGTGGTGGGCCATGAGCAGTTCTTC.

This clonotype was picked up a small number of times. This chain connects TRBV7-9 to TRBJ2-1, with 10 bases identical to TRBD2. V shed 6 bases and J 8 bases; nucleotides not matched to a gene: 10. This CDR3 is built from 15 residues. From germline, CDR1 is SEHNR and CDR2 FQNEAQ (reference sequence). Here the CDR3 DNA reads TGTGCCAGCAGATCTCTAGCGGGAGTTGGGTATGAGCAGTTCTTC. Translated: CASRSLAGVGYEQFF.

The chain carries TRBV4-1 and TRBJ2-3; D is perhaps TRBD2 (6 bases). The CDR3 consists of 17 residues. Trimming removed 2 bases at V and 0 bases at J, with 15 bases between. Germline values: CDR1 MGHRA, CDR2 YSYEKL. CDR3 sequence reads: CASSQREAGRSTDTQYF. CDR3 nucleotide sequence: TGCGCCAGCAGCCAAAGGGAGGCGGGGCGGAGCACAGATACGCAGTATTTT.

This clonotype has just one count. The rearrangement joins TRBV20-1 to TRBJ2-1; tentative D call: TRBD2 (6 bases). V was trimmed by 7 bases and J by 6 bases, leaving 19 bases between them. The CDR3 has 14 amino acids. Per germline, CDR1 DFQATT and CDR2 SNEGSKA (reference sequence). The CDR3 loop reads CSVWWGRRGNEQFF. The CDR3 DNA follows: TGCAGTGTCTGGTGGGGACGGAGGGGCAATGAGCAGTTCTTC.

In its sample, this clonotype was seen a few times. The V call is TRBV2, the J call TRBJ2-2, with 11 nucleotides matching TRBD2. Per the germline V gene, CDR1 is SNHLY and CDR2 is FYNNEI. The V and J ends lost 5 bases and 5 bases, in that order; junction bases with no gene match: 7. This CDR3 region has 16 residues. The CDR3 reads CASSHRLAGSTGELFF. DNA for the CDR3: TGTGCCAGCAGTCACAGACTAGCGGGAAGTACCGGGGAGCTGTTTTTT. The whole variable domain, remainder taken from reference TRBV2 and TRBJ2-2, is EPEVTQTPSHQVTQMGQEVILRCVPISNHLYFYWYRQILGQKVEFLVSFYNNEISEKSEIFDDQFSVERPDGSNFTLKIRSTKLEDSAMYFCASSHRLAGSTGELFFGEGSRLTVL.

This clonotype was observed a few times. The V gene is TRBV2, the J gene TRBJ2-3, with 9 bases matching TRBD2. The CDR3 length is 13 residues. Germline V lookup: CDR1 SNHLY, CDR2 FYNNEI. J lost 4 bases, V lost 9 bases, and 5 bases had no gene match. CDR3 nucleotide sequence: TGTGCCAGGAGACTAGCGGAGGCAGATACGCAGTATTTT. Translation gives CARRLAEADTQYF.

This clonotype was counted between two and nine times. The J gene is TRBJ2-1, the V gene TRBV5-1; the D gene is possibly TRBD1 (6 bases). Deletions cut 0 bases from V and 9 bases from J, with 19 bases between. CDR3 length equals 16 residues. Germline assignment: CDR1 SGHRS and CDR2 YFSETQ. CDR3 DNA: TGCGCCAGCAGCTTGGGTCCCCTAACACAGGGTAGTGAGCAGTTCTTC. Protein sequence: CASSLGPLTQGSEQFF.

This clonotype appeared a few times. This chain uses TRBV5-4 with TRBJ1-1, with D possibly matching TRBD1 (5 bases). V gave up 6 bases and J gave up 0 bases, with 12 bases separating them. The CDR3 covers 14 residues. Looked up from germline, CDR1 is SGHNT and CDR2 is YYREEE (reference sequence). For the CDR3, the DNA is TGTGCCAGCAACCGGGACCTAATGAACACTGAAGCTTTCTTT. As protein: CASNRDLMNTEAFF.

V is TRBV7-9 and J is TRBJ2-1; the D is unclear. V shed 5 bases and J shed 8 bases, with 16 bases lying between them. Germline CDR1 SEHNR, CDR2 FQNEAQ (reference sequence). CDR3 length equals 14 residues. Here the CDR3 DNA reads TGTGCCAGCAGCCCTCGAGGACCGTACGATGAGCAGTTCTTC. Translation: CASSPRGPYDEQFF. The whole variable domain, remainder taken from reference TRBV7-9 and TRBJ2-1, is DTGVSQNPRHKITKRGQNVTFRCDPISEHNRLYWYRQTLGQGPEFLTYFQNEAQLEKSRLLSDRFSAERPKGSFSTLEIQRTEQGDSAMYLCASSPRGPYDEQFFGPGTRLTVL.

The sample holds a few counts of this clonotype. The chain uses TRBV28 and TRBJ2-3; tentatively, D is TRBD2 (6 bases). This CDR3 has 13 amino acids. The V and J ends lost 6 bases and 4 bases respectively, with 11 bases between them. CDR1 is MDHEN and CDR2 is SYDVKM in the germline V gene. For the CDR3, the DNA is TGTGCCAGCAGCCTCCCTAGCGCAGATACGCAGTATTTT. Its protein is CASSLPSADTQYF.

V and J are TRBV5-6 and TRBJ2-2; 11 bases map to TRBD2. The CDR3 runs 17 residues. V lost 4 bases and J lost 0; bases outside the gene matches: 5. Germline lookup yields CDR1 SGHDT and CDR2 YYEEEE. CDR3 in amino acids: CASSSLLAGANTGELFF. As DNA, the CDR3 is TGTGCCAGCAGCAGCCTACTAGCGGGAGCGAACACCGGGGAGCTGTTTTTT.

A few counts support this clonotype. The chain has TRBV11-2 and TRBJ2-3; D might be TRBD1 or TRBD2, each matching 5 bases. Trimming removed 5 bases at V and 2 bases at J, with 14 bases between. The CDR3 runs 15 residues. In germline, CDR1 is SGHAT, CDR2 FQNNGV. The CDR3 DNA follows: TGTGCCAGCAGCCTCGGGACCTATCACACAGATACGCAGTATTTT. Translation: CASSLGTYHTDTQYF.

The rearrangement joins TRBV2 to TRBJ1-5; TRBD1 aligns across 10 bases. The CDR3 totals 13 residues. Germline assignment: CDR1 SNHLY and CDR2 FYNNEI. V gave up 5 bases and J gave up 11 bases; unmatched junction bases: 6. CDR3 loop: CASSKTGGWSQHF. The CDR3 DNA sequence: TGTGCCAGCAGTAAGACAGGGGGCTGGTCCCAGCATTTT.

The chain employs TRBV5-1 and TRBJ2-2, with D unclear. There are 18 residues in the CDR3. V was shortened by 7 bases and J by 4 bases, with 26 bases between the two germline ends. Germline V gene sequence: CDR1 SGHRS, CDR2 YFSETQ. In nucleotides, the CDR3 is TGCGCCAGCTGCCCCTCCTTACAATCAGTAGGCGGCACCGGGGAGCTGTTTTTT. Its translation is CASCPSLQSVGGTGELFF.

This clonotype has just a few counts. J is TRBJ2-1 and V is TRBV11-2; D could derive from TRBD1 or TRBD2 (6 bases each). V lost 5 bases and J 4 bases, leaving 15 bases between the germline ends. Looked up from germline, CDR1 is SGHAT and CDR2 is FQNNGV. CDR3 length equals 15 residues. The CDR3 coding sequence is TGTGCCAGCAGCAACAACCGGGGGCCGTACAATGAGCAGTTCTTC. The encoded protein is CASSNNRGPYNEQFF.